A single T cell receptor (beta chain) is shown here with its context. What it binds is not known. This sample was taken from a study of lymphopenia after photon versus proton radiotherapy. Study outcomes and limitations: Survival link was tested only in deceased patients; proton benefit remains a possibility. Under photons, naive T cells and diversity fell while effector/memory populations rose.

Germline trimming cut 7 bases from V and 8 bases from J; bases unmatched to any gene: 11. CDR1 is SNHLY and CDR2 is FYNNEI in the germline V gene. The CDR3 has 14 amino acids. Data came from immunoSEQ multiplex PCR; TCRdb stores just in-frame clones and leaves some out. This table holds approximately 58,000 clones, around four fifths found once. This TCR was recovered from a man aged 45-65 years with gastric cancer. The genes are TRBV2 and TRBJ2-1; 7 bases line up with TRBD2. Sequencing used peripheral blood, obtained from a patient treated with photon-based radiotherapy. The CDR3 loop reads CASTLAPLRDEQFF. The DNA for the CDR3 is TGTGCCAGCACACTAGCGCCCCTTAGGGATGAGCAGTTCTTC.